The sequence of this T cell receptor beta chain was determined in a study of T cell repertoires in cytomegalovirus infection. Each CDR3 protein is one row after TCRdb ran MiXCR on the reads. The data contain more than 110,000 distinct CDR3 sequences, about 32% of them singletons. Trimming took 5 bases from V and 7 from J, leaving 10 bases between them. Germline assignment: CDR1 SGHVS and CDR2 FNYEAQ. This CDR3 comprises 12 residues. For this clonotype: Its antigen is not known.

The specimen comprised CD8+ T cells from cultured PBMCs, sampled from culture after CMV antigen stimulation. The receptor's source is a human donor in good health (CMV status not recorded). Some clones in this sample may be carry-over from other donors' samples. The chain links TRBV7-6 to TRBJ2-3, with no clear D. The DNA of the CDR3 is TGTGCCAGCAGCCACGACCTAAATACGCAGTATTTT. It translates to CASSHDLNTQYF.